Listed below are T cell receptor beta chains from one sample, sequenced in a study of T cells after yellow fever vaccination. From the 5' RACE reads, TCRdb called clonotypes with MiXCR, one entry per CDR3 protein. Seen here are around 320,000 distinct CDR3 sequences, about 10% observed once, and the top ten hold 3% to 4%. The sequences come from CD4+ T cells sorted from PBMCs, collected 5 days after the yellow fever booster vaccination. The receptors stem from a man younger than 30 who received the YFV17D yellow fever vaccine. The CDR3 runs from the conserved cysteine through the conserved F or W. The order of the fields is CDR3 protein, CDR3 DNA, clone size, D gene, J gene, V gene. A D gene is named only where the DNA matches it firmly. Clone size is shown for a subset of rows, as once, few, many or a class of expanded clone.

CASSLFGANVLTF | TGTGCCAGCAGCTTATTTGGGGCCAACGTCCTGACTTTC | few | . | TRBJ2-6 | TRBV5-4
CASRRVSLNGYSGNTIYF | TGTGCCAGCAGGAGGGTCTCACTTAATGGGTACTCTGGAAACACCATATATTTT | few | . | TRBJ1-3 | TRBV12-3/TRBV12-4
CASSLPGLAGAWRFF | TGTGCCAGCAGCCTACCGGGACTAGCGGGGGCGTGGCGGTTCTTC | many | TRBD2 | TRBJ2-1 | TRBV28
CAWSGGDTQYF | TGTGCCTGGAGTGGAGGAGATACGCAGTATTTT | . | . | TRBJ2-3 | TRBV30
CAISESQGTTSPLHF | TGTGCCATCAGTGAGTCGCAGGGTACCACTTCACCCCTCCACTTT | many | . | TRBJ1-6 | TRBV10-3
CASSPRGPGETQYF | TGTGCCAGCAGCCCGCGGGGGCCAGGGGAGACCCAGTACTTC | . | . | TRBJ2-5 | TRBV7-3
CASSAGGGTYGYTF | TGTGCCAGCAGCGCCGGGGGCGGCACCTATGGCTACACCTTC | . | . | TRBJ1-2 | TRBV6-5
CASSPIGVAGGPGRLFF | TGTGCCAGCAGCCCCATAGGGGTCGCGGGCGGGCCGGGGCGGCTGTTTTTT | few | . | TRBJ2-2 | TRBV28
CASILPGLAGPDNEQFF | TGTGCCAGCATCCTTCCGGGACTAGCGGGGCCCGACAATGAGCAGTTCTTC | few | TRBD2 | TRBJ2-1 | TRBV7-9
CASSLVATGNTEAFF | TGTGCCAGCAGCTTAGTTGCCACAGGGAACACTGAAGCTTTCTTT | . | . | TRBJ1-1 | TRBV11-2
CASSRGQAEAFF | TGTGCCAGCAGCCGGGGACAGGCAGAAGCTTTCTTT | few | TRBD1 | TRBJ1-1 | TRBV7-9
CASSPPLRGPNYGYTF | TGTGCCAGCAGCCCCCCCTTACGGGGGCCCAACTATGGCTACACCTTC | few | . | TRBJ1-2 | TRBV5-5
CASTLAGGATDTQYF | TGTGCCAGCACGCTGGCGGGAGGGGCCACAGATACGCAGTATTTT | . | TRBD2 | TRBJ2-3 | TRBV28
CASSLYGGGETQYF | TGTGCCAGCAGCTTATACGGGGGAGGAGAGACCCAGTACTTC | . | . | TRBJ2-5 | TRBV7-9
CASSSLSAGGYNEQFF | TGCGCCAGCAGCTCCCTTAGCGCTGGGGGGTACAATGAGCAGTTCTTC | . | . | TRBJ2-1 | TRBV5-1
CSAEEGLTDTQYF | TGCAGTGCTGAAGAGGGGCTTACAGATACGCAGTATTTT | . | . | TRBJ2-3 | TRBV20-1
CASILSEEKPGELFF | TGTGCCAGCATTTTGTCGGAGGAGAAACCCGGGGAGCTGTTTTTT | few | . | TRBJ2-2 | TRBV7-9
CASSLALASARDTQYF | TGTGCCAGCAGCTTAGCCCTGGCTAGCGCCAGAGATACGCAGTATTTT | few | . | TRBJ2-3 | TRBV7-2